A single sample is the source of the 5 T cell receptor beta chains below, sequenced in a study of CD8 T cells in ankylosing spondylitis. TCRdb used MiXCR to reprocess the 5' RACE reads, holding one entry per CDR3 protein. The data hold fewer than 50,000 distinct CDR3 sequences, with approximately 11% observed a single time. Sequences were obtained from blood, either unsorted or a sorted T cell fraction (not recorded which). These receptors were collected from a male donor with ankylosing spondylitis or in good health (not recorded which).

This clonotype came up many times. The chain has TRBV15 and TRBJ1-4; the D is unclear. The CDR3 consists of 14 residues. V lost 4 bases, J lost 5 bases, and 11 bases lay in between. Germline assignment: CDR1 LNHNV and CDR2 YYDKDF (reference sequence). The DNA of the CDR3 is TGTGCCACCAGCACAAGGGTAGGCAATGAAAAACTGTTTTTT. Its protein is CATSTRVGNEKLFF.

This clonotype has a count of ten or more. This sequence joins TRBV5-6 and TRBJ1-5; no definite D call. CDR3 length: 15 amino acids. V lost 1 base and J lost 1, with 9 bases in between. Germline CDR1 reads SGHDT; CDR2 reads YYEEEE. The CDR3 spells CASSLRGVSNQPQHF. The CDR3 DNA sequence: TGTGCCAGCAGCTTGCGGGGAGTGAGCAATCAGCCCCAGCATTTT.

This clonotype was counted many times. The chain couples TRBV5-1 to TRBJ2-1, with D possibly TRBD1 on 6 matching bases. The CDR3 contains 13 residues. Germline lookup yields CDR1 SGHRS and CDR2 YFSETQ. V was pared by 0 bases and J by 6 bases, with 7 bases between. DNA for the CDR3: TGCGCCAGCAGCTTGGCAGGGGTCAATGAGCAGTTCTTC. Translated, it gives CASSLAGVNEQFF.

This clonotype was recorded a few times. V gene TRBV7-2 combines with J gene TRBJ2-3, with 11 bases that match TRBD2. V lost 5 bases to trimming and J lost 4 bases; unmatched junction nucleotides: 8. This CDR3 region has 16 residues. Germline CDR1 and CDR2: SGHTA and FQGNSA. This chain's CDR3 is CASSPIAGGWADTQYF. Written as DNA, the CDR3 is TGTGCCAGCAGCCCCATAGCGGGGGGGTGGGCAGATACGCAGTATTTT. Supplemented by reference TRBV7-2 and TRBJ2-3, the full variable domain reads GAGVSQSPSNKVTEKGKDVELRCDPISGHTALYWYRQSLGQGLEFLIYFQGNSAPDKSGLPSDRFSAERTGGSVSTLTIQRTQQEDSAVYLCASSPIAGGWADTQYFGPGTRLTVL.

This clonotype was recorded at least ten times. The chain is built from TRBV3-1 and TRBJ2-7; no firm D call. Trimming took off 0 bases at V and 0 bases at J, with 9 bases between the two ends. This CDR3 contains 15 residues. The germline gives CDR1 LGHDT, CDR2 YNNKEL (reference sequence). The CDR3 here is CASSQDSTASYEQYF. CDR3 nucleotides: TGTGCCAGCAGCCAAGATAGCACAGCCTCCTACGAGCAGTACTTC.